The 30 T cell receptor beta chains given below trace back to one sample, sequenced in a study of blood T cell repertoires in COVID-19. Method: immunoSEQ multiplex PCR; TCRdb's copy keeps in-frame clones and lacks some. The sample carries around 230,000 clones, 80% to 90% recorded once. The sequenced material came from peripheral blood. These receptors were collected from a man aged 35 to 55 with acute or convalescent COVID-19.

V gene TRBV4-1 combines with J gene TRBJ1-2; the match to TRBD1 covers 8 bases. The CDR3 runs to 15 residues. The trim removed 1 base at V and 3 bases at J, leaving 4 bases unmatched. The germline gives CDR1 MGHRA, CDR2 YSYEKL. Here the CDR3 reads CASSQGTGLDYGYTF. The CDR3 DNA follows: TGCGCCAGCAGCCAAGGGACAGGGCTAGACTATGGCTACACCTTC.

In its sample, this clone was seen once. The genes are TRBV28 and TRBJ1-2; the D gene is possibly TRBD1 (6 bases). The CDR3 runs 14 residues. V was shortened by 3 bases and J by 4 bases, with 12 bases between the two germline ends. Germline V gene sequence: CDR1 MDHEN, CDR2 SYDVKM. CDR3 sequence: CASSLQGHPYGYTF. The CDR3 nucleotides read TGTGCCAGCAGTTTGCAGGGGCATCCCTATGGCTACACCTTC.

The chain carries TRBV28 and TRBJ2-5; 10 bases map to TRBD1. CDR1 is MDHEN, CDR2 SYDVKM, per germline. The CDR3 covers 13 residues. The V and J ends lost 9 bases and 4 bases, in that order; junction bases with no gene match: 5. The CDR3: CASRQGASETQYF. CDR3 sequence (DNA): TGTGCCAGTAGACAGGGGGCATCAGAGACCCAGTACTTC.

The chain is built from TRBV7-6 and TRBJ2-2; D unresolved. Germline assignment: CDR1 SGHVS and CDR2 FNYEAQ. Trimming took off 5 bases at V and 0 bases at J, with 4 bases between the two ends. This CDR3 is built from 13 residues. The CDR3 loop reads CASSLTNTGELFF. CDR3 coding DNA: TGTGCCAGCAGCCTAACGAACACCGGGGAGCTGTTTTTT.

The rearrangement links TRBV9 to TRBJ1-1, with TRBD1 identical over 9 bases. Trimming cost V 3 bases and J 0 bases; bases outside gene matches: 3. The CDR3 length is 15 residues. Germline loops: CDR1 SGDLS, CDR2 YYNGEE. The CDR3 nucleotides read TGTGCCAGCAGCGGGACAGGGGCCCTGAACACTGAAGCTTTCTTT. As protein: CASSGTGALNTEAFF.

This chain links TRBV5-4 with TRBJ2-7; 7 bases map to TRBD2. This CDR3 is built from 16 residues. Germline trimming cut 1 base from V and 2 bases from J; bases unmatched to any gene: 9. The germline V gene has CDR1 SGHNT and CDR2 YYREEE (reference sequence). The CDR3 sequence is CASSLLGASGTYEQYF. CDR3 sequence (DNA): TGTGCCAGCAGCTTGCTCGGGGCTAGCGGTACCTACGAGCAGTACTTC.

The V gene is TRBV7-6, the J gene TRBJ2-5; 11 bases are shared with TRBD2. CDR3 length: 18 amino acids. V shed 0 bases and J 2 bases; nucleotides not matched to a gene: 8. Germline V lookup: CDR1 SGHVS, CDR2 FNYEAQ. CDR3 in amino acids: CASSLAWLGLADQETQYF. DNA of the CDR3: TGTGCCAGCAGCTTAGCCTGGTTGGGACTAGCGGATCAAGAGACCCAGTACTTC.

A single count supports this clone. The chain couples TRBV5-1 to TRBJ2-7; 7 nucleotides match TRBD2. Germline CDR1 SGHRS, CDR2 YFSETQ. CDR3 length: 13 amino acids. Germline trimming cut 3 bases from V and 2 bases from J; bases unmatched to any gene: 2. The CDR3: CASSWRGTYEQYF. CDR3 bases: TGCGCCAGCAGCTGGCGGGGGACCTACGAGCAGTACTTC.

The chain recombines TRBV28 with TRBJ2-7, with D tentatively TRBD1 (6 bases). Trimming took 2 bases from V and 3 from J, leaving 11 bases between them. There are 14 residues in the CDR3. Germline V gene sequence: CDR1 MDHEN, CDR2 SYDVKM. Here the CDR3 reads CASSLPLQGYEQYF. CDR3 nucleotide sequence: TGTGCCAGCAGTTTACCCTTACAGGGCTACGAGCAGTACTTC.

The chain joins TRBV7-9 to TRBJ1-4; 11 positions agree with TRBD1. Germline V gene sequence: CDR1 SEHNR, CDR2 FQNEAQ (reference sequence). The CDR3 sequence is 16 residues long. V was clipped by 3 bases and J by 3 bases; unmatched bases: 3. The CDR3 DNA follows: TGTGCCAGCAGCTTGGGACAGGGGGGAGCTAATGAAAAACTGTTTTTT. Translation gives CASSLGQGGANEKLFF.

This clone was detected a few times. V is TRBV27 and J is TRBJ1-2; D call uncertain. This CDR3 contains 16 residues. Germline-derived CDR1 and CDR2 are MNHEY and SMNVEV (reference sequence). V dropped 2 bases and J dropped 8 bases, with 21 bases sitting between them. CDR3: CASSLNALRRSGGYTF. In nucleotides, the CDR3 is TGTGCCAGCAGTTTAAACGCTCTGCGTCGAAGCGGCGGCTACACCTTC.

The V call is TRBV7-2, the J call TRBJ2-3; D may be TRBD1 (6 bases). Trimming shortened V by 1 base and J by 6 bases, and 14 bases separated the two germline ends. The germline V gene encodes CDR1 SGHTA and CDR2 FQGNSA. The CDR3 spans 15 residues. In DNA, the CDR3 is TGTGCCAGCAGCTTAGGGGGGACAATGGGGGATACGCAGTATTTT. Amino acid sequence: CASSLGGTMGDTQYF.

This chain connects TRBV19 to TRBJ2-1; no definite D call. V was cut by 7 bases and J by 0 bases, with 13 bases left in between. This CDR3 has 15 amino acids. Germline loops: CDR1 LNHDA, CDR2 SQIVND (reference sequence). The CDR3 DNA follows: TGTGCCAGTACTGTCTCAGGTTCCTCCTACAATGAGCAGTTCTTC. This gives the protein CASTVSGSSYNEQFF.

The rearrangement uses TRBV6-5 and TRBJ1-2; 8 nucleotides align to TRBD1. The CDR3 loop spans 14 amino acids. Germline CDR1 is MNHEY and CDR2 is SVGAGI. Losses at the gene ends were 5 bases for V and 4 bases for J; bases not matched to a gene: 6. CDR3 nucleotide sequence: TGTGCCAGCAGTCCTGGGACAGGTGGCTATGGCTACACCTTC. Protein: CASSPGTGGYGYTF.

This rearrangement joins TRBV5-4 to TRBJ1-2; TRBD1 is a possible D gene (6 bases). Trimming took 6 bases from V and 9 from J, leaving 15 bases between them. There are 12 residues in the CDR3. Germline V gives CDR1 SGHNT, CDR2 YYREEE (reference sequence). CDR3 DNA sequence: TGTGCCAGCACCGTACAGGGCCTAAGCTACACCTTC. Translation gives CASTVQGLSYTF. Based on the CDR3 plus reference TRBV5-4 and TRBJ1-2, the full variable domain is ETGVTQSPTHLIKTRGQQVTLRCSSQSGHNTVSWYQQALGQGPQFIFQYYREEENGRGNFPPRFSGLQFPNYSSELNVNALELDDSALYLCASTVQGLSYTFGSGTRLTVV.

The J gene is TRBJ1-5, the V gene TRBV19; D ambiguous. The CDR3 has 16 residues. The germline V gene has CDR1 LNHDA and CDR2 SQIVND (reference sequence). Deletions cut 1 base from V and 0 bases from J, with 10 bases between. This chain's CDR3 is CASSIVGGHSNQPQHF. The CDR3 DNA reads TGTGCCAGTAGTATAGTAGGCGGGCATAGCAATCAGCCCCAGCATTTT.

CDR3 sequence reads: CASSYGQGHNYGYTF. DNA for the CDR3: TGTGCCAGCAGTTACGGACAGGGGCATAACTATGGCTACACCTTC. The chain recombines TRBV6-2 or TRBV6-3 with TRBJ1-2; 9 bases align to TRBD1. This CDR3 contains 15 residues. CDR1 and CDR2 (germline): MNHEY, SVGEGT. After removal of 2 bases from V and 1 base from J, the junction contained 2 bases not matched to a gene.

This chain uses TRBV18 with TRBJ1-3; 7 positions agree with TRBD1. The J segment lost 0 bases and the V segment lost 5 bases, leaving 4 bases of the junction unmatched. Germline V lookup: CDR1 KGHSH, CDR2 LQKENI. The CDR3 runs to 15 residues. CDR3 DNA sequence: TGTGCCAGCTCAAAGGGACAGCACTCTGGAAACACCATATATTTT. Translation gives CASSKGQHSGNTIYF.

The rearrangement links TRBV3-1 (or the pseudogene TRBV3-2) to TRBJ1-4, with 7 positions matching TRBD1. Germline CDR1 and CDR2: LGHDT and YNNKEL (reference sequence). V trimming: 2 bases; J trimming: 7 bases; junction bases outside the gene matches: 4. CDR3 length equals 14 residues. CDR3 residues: CASSQRTGVEKLFF. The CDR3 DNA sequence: TGTGCCAGCAGCCAAAGAACAGGGGTTGAAAAACTGTTTTTT.

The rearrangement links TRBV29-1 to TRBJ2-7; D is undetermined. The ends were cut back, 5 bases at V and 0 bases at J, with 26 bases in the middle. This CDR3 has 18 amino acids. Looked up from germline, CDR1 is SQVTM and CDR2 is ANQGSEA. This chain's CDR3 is CSVIAGPSLEMSSYEQYF. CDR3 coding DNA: TGCAGCGTTATTGCAGGCCCCTCCTTGGAAATGTCCTCCTACGAGCAGTACTTC.

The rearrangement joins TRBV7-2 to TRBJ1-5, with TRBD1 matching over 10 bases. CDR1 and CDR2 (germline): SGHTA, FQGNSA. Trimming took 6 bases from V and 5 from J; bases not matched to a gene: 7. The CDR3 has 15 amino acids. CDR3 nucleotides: TGTGCCAGCAGTCGTTCGGGACAGGGGTATCAGCCCCAGCATTTT. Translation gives CASSRSGQGYQPQHF.

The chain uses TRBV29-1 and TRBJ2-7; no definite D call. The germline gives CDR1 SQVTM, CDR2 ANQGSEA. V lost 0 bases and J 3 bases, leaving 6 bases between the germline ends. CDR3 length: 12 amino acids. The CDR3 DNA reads TGCAGCGTTGAAGACGAGATCTACGAGCAGTACTTC. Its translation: CSVEDEIYEQYF.

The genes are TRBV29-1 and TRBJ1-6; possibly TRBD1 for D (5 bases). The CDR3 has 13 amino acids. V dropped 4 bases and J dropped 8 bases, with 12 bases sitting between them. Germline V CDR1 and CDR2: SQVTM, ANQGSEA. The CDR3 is CSVAAREDSPLHF. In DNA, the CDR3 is TGCAGCGTTGCGGCCAGGGAAGATTCACCCCTCCACTTT.

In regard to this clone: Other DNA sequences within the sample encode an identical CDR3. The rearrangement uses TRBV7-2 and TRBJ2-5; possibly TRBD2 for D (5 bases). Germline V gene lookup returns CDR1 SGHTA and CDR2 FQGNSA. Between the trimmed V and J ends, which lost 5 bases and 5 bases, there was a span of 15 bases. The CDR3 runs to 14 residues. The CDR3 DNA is TGTGCCAGCAGCCCTCCCGGGGTCAGGGAGACCCAGTACTTC. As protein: CASSPPGVRETQYF.

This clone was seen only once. For the CDR3, the DNA is TGCGCCAGCAGCCCTTCTCCCGGGACAGGGCCAGATACGCAGTATTTT. The encoded protein is CASSPSPGTGPDTQYF. The V gene is TRBV4-1, the J gene TRBJ2-3, with TRBD1 identical over 9 bases. Germline CDR1 MGHRA, CDR2 YSYEKL. J was trimmed by 4 bases and V by 4 bases; bases with no gene match: 9. This CDR3 is 16 amino acids long.

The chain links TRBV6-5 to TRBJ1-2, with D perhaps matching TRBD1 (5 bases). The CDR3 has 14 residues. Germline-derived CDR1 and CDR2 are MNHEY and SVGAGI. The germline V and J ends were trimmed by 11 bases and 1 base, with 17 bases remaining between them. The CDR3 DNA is TGTGCCGACATGACAGTTTCGCTTAACTATGGCTACACCTTC. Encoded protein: CADMTVSLNYGYTF.

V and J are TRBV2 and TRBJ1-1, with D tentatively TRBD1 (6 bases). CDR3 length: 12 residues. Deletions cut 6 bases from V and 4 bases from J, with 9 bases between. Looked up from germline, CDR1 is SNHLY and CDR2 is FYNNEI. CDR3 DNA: TGTGCCAGCAGGAGGGGGAGCACTGAAGCTTTCTTT. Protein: CASRRGSTEAFF.

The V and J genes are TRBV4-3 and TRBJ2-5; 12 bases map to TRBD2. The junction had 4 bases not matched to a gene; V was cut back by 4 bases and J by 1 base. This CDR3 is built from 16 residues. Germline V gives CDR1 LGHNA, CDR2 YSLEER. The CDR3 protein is CASSRGTSGSQETQYF. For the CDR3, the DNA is TGCGCCAGCAGCCGGGGGACTAGCGGGTCCCAAGAGACCCAGTACTTC.

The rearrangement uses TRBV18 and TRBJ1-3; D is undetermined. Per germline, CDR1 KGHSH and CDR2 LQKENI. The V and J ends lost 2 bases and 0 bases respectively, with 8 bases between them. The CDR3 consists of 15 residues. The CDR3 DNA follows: TGTGCCAGCTCACCATTACAGACCTCTGGAAACACCATATATTTT. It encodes CASSPLQTSGNTIYF.

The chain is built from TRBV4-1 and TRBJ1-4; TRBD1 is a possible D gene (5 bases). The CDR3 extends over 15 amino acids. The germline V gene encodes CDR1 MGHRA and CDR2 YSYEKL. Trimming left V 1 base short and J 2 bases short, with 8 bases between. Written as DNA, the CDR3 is TGCGCCAGCAGCCAAGGCCCAGGGACTAATGAAAAACTGTTTTTT. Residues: CASSQGPGTNEKLFF.